This T cell receptor (beta chain) was captured in a study of blood T cell repertoires in COVID-19 (dated by TCRdb to 2020 to 2022). About the full investigation: Collaborator samples came from the United States, Italy and Spain and covered acute and convalescent phases of COVID-19. Deeply sampled blood TCRbeta repertoires from subjects exposed to, actively infected with, or recovered from COVID-19 were included in the dataset. Where available, HLA class I and class II types were obtained from metadata supplied by the sample provider rather than from assay-based typing. Samples came from the ongoing ImmuneRACE study (first 160 participants) plus 1,254 subjects from 6 global collaborators. The sample metadata nearly always contained a de-identified subject ID, COVID-19 status, age in years and sex. A freely available public database, intended as a resource for researchers studying the immune response to SARS-CoV-2, is where the repertoires were released. The material from the prospective study consisted of cDNA or gDNA derived from T cells, B-cell-depleted T cells, or PBMCs.

The full study reports these points: How much clinical and demographic metadata was included differed by source and by participant, and the metadata was provided uncurated.

The CDR3 numbers 18 residues from cysteine through phenylalanine. Only CDR3 DNA is held: 54 bases, read in frame from base 1. The CDR1 and CDR2 encoded by the germline V gene (reference sequence) are SEHNR and FQNEAQ. V and J are truncated by 1 base and 4 bases respectively, leaving an intervening sequence of 17 bases. The immunoSEQ Assay, a bias-controlled multiplex PCR, was used to amplify TCRbeta CDR3 regions from genomic DNA. In the original analysis: The number of nucleated cells in each sample was estimated from the amplification of reference gene primers within the assay. To quantify the absolute abundance of each unique TCRbeta CDR3 rearrangement, sequence reads were collapsed and filtered. For each sample, productive Simpson clonality was calculated as the square root of Simpson's diversity index across productive rearrangements. This is the immuneACCESS table as TCRdb keeps it, with only in-frame sequences that have V and J called. A part of the clones is gone; compared with another copy, unresolved V genes explain less than half, and the rest is unexplained. That table supplies the V and J calls and clone size; D and trimming were determined from the DNA. The sample table shows 130,000 to 150,000 clones, and about 85% are seen once. The ten biggest clones cover 2.6% of the sample.

A word on this clone: Its antigen is unknown. No base quality values were provided; no much bigger clone lies one nucleotide off.

The collaborating institutions used their own protocols to collect whole blood in K2EDTA tubes. Collaborator samples were shipped for TCRbeta analysis as frozen whole blood, isolated PBMCs, or DNA extracted from either sample type. The sequencing input was peripheral blood. The chain is encoded by TRBV7-9 joined to TRBJ2-6; the D segment could be TRBD2, given 6 matching bases. The TCR comes from a human donor with acute or convalescent COVID-19. The donor label of this sample is uncertain. This receptor has the CDR3 CASSLVGARGTGANVLTF. The DNA sequence is as follows: TGTGCCAGCAGCTTAGTCGGGGCCCGCGGGACGGGGGCCAACGTCCTGACTTTC.